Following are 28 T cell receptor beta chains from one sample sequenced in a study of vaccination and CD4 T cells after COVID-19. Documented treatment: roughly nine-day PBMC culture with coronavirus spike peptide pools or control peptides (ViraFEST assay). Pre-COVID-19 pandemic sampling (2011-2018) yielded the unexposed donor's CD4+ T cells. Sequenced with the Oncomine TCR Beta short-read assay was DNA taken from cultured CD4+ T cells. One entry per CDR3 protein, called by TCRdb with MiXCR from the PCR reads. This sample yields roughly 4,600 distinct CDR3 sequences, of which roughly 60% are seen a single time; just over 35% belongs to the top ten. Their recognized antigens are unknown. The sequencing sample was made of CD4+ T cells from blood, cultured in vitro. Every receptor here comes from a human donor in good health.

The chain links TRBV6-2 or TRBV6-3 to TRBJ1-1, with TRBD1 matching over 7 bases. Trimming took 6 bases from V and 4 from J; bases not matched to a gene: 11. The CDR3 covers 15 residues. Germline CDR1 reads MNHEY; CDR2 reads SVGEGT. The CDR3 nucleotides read TGTGCCAGCAGGGAAAACAGGGGCCTAGGCACTGAAGCTTTCTTT. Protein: CASRENRGLGTEAFF.

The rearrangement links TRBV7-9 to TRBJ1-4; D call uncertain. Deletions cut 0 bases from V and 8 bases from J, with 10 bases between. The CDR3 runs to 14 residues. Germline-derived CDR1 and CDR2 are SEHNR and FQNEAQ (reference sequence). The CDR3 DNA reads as TGTGCCAGCAGCTTAGCTATAGGGAGCGAAAAACTGTTTTTT. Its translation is CASSLAIGSEKLFF.

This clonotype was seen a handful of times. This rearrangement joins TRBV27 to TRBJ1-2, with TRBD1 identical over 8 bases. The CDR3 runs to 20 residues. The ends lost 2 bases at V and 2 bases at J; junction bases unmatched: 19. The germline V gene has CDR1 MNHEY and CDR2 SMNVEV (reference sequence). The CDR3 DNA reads TGTGCCAGCAGTTTAACGCGGTCAGGGGGCTCCTTCGGGCGAAACTATGGCTACACCTTC. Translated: CASSLTRSGGSFGRNYGYTF.

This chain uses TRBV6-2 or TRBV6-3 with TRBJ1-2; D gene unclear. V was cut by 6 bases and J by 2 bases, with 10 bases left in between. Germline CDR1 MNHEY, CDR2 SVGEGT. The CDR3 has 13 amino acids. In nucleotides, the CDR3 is TGTGCCAGCAGCGCTGCACGAAACTATGGCTACACCTTC. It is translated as CASSAARNYGYTF.

The CDR3: CASSASHSSGRSGELFF. The CDR3 coding sequence is TGTGCCAGCAGCGCCTCACACTCTAGCGGGAGATCCGGGGAGCTGTTTTTT. This chain joins TRBV6-4 and TRBJ2-2, with 10 positions matching TRBD2. Germline CDR1 MRHNA, CDR2 SNTAGT. V lost 6 bases to trimming and J lost 6 bases; unmatched junction nucleotides: 13. This CDR3 region has 17 residues.

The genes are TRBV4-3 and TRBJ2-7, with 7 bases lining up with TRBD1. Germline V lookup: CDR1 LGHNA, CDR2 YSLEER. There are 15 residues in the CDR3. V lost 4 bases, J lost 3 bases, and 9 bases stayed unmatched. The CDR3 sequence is CASSPRQGEGYEQYF. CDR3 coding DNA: TGCGCCAGCAGCCCCCGACAGGGAGAGGGCTACGAGCAGTACTTC.

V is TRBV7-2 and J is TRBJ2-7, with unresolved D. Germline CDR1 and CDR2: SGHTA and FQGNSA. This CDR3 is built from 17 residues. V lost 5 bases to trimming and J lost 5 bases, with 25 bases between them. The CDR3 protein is CASSVRSGPLQPHEQYF. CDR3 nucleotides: TGTGCCAGCAGCGTCCGATCAGGACCCCTACAACCCCACGAGCAGTACTTC.

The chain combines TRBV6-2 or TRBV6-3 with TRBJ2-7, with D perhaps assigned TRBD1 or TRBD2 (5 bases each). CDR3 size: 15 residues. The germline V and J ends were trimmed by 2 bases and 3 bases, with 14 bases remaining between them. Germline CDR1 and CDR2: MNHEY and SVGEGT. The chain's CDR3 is CASSYPQRGYYEQYF. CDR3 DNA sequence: TGTGCCAGCAGTTACCCCCAGAGGGGCTACTACGAGCAGTACTTC.

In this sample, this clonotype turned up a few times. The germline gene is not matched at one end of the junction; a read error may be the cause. The CDR3 DNA reads TGTGCCAGCAGTTACTCGCAGGGGGCGAACTATGGCTACACCTTC. Translating gives CASSYSQGANYGYTF. The V and J genes are TRBV10-3 and TRBJ1-2; 8 bases map to TRBD1. CDR3 length equals 15 residues. CDR1 is ENHRY and CDR2 is SYGVKD in the germline V gene.

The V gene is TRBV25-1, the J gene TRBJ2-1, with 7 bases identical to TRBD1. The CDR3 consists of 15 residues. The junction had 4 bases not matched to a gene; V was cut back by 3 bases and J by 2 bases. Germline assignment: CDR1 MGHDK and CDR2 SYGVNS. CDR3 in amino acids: CASSETGFTYNEQFF. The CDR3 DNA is TGTGCCAGCAGTGAGACAGGGTTCACCTACAATGAGCAGTTCTTC.

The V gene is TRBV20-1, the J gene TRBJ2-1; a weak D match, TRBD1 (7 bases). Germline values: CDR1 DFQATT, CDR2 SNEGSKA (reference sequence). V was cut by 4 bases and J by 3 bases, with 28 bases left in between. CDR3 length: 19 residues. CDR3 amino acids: CSATPRDSRRRGLYNEQFF. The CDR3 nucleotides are TGCAGTGCTACCCCCCGGGACAGTCGACGGAGGGGGCTCTACAATGAGCAGTTCTTC.

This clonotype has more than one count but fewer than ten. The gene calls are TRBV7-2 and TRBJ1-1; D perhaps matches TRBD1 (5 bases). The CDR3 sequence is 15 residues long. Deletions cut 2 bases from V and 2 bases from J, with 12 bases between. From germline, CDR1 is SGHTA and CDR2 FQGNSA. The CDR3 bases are TGTGCCAGCAGCTTAATTGCTGGACAAAACACTGAAGCTTTCTTT. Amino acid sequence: CASSLIAGQNTEAFF.

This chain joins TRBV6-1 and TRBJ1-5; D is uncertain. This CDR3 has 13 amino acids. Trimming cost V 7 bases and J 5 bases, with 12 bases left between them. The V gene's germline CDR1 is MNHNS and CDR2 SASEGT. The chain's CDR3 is CASKPSVHQPQHF. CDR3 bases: TGTGCCAGCAAACCGTCAGTTCATCAGCCCCAGCATTTT.

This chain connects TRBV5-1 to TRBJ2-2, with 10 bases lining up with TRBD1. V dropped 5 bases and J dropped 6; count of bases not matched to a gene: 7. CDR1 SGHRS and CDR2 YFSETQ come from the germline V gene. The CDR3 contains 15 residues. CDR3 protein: CASRYATGGPGELFF. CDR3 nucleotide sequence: TGCGCCAGCAGATACGCGACAGGGGGCCCCGGGGAGCTGTTTTTT.

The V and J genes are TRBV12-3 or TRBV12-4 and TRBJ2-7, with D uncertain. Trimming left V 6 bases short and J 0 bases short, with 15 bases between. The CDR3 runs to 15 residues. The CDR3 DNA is TGTGCCAGCAGACCTGCGGCATGGGGCTCCTACGAGCAGTACTTC. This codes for CASRPAAWGSYEQYF.

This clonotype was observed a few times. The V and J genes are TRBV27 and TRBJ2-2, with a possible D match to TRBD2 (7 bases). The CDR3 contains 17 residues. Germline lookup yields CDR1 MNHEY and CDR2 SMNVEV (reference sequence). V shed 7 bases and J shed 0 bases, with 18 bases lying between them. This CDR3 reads CASTEQRGGPNTGELFF. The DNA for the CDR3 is TGTGCCAGCACCGAACAAAGGGGGGGACCGAACACCGGGGAGCTGTTTTTT.

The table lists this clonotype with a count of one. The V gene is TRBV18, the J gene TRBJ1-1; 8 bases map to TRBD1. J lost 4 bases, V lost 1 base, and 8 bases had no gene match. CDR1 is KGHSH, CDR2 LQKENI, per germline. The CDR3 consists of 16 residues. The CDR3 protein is CASSPLAGQGSTEAFF. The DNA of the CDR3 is TGTGCCAGCTCACCACTTGCCGGACAGGGCTCCACTGAAGCTTTCTTT. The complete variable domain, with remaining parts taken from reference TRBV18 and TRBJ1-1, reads NAGVMQNPRHLVRRRGQEARLRCSPMKGHSHVYWYRQLPEEGLKFMVYLQKENIIDESGMPKERFSAEFPKEGPSILRIQQVVRGDSAAYFCASSPLAGQGSTEAFFGQGTRLTVV.

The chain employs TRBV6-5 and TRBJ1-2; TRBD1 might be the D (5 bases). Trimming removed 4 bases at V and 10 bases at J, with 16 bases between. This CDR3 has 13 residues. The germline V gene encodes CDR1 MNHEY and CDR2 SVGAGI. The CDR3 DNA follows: TGTGCCAGCAGTTCAGGGAAAGGGGTATCCTACACCTTC. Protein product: CASSSGKGVSYTF.

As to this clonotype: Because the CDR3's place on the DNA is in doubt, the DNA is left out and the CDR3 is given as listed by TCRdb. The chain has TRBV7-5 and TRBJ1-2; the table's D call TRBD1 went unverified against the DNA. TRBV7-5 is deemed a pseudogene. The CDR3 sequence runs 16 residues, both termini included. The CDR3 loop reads CISVSRGAKLKGGYTF.

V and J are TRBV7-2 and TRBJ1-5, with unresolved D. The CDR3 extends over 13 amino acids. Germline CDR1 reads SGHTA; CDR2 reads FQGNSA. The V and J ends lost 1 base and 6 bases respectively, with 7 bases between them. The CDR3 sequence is CASSLGRGQPQHF. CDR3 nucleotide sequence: TGTGCCAGCAGCTTAGGGCGCGGTCAGCCCCAGCATTTT. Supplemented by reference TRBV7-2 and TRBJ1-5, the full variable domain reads GAGVSQSPSNKVTEKGKDVELRCDPISGHTALYWYRQSLGQGLEFLIYFQGNSAPDKSGLPSDRFSAERTGGSVSTLTIQRTQQEDSAVYLCASSLGRGQPQHFGDGTRLSIL.

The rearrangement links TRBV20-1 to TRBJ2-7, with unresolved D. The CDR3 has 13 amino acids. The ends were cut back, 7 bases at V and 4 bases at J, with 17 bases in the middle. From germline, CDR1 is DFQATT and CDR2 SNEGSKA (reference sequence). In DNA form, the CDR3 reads TGCAGTGGGAGAGGTACCCTCGGGTACGAGCAGTACTTC. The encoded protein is CSGRGTLGYEQYF.

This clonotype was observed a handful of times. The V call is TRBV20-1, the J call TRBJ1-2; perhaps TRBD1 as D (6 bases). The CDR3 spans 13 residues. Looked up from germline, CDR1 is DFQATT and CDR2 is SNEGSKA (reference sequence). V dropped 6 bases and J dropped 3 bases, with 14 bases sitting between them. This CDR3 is CSAPRGGDYGYTF. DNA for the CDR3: TGCAGTGCACCGAGGGGGGGCGACTATGGCTACACCTTC.

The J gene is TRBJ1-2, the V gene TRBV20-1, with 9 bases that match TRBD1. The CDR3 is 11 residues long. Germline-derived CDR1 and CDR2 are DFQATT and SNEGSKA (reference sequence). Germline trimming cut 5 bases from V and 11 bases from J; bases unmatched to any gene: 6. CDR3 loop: CSASQTGGYTF. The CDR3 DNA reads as TGCAGTGCTTCCCAGACAGGGGGATACACCTTC.

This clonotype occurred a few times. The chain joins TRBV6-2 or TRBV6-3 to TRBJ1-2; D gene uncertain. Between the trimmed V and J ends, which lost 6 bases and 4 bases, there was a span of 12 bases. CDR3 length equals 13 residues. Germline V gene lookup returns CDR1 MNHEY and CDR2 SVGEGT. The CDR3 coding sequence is TGTGCCAGCAGCCTCCTTTCGACCTATGGCTACACCTTC. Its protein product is CASSLLSTYGYTF.

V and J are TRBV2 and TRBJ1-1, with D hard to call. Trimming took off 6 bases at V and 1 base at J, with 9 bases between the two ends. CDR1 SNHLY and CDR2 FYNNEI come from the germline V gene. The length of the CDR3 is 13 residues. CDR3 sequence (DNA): TGTGCCAGCAGAGGAGACGGGAACACTGAAGCTTTCTTT. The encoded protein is CASRGDGNTEAFF. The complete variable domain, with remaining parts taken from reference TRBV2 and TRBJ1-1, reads EPEVTQTPSHQVTQMGQEVILRCVPISNHLYFYWYRQILGQKVEFLVSFYNNEISEKSEIFDDQFSVERPDGSNFTLKIRSTKLEDSAMYFCASRGDGNTEAFFGQGTRLTVV.

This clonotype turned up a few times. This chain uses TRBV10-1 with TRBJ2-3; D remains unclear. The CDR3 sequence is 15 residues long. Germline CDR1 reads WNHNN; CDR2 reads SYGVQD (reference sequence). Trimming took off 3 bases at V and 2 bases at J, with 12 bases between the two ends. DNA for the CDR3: TGCGCCAGCAGTGATCCTGTACTAAACACAGATACGCAGTATTTT. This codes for CASSDPVLNTDTQYF.

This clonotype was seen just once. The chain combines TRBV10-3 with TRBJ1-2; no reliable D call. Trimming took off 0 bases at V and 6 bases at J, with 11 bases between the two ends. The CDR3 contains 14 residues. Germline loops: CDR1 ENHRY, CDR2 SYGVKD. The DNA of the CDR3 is TGTGCCATCAGTGAGTCGTTCGGGGAGGATGGCTACACCTTC. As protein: CAISESFGEDGYTF.

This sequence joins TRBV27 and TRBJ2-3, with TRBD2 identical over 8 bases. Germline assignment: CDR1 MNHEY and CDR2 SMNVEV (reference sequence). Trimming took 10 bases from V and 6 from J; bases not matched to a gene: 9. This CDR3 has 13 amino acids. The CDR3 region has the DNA TGTGCCATCGGGGGGGGGCCGGTCGATACGCAGTATTTT. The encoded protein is CAIGGGPVDTQYF.